These T cell receptor beta chains were read from a single sample in a study of T cell clonotyping in hematopoietic cell transplantation. Data came from immunoSEQ multiplex PCR; TCRdb stores just in-frame clones and leaves some out. The sample includes fewer than 80,000 clones, around 94% of them seen just once. The source material was peripheral blood mononuclear cells. These receptors all come from a man aged 50 to 59 in good health. Some clones in this sample may be carry-over from other donors' samples. The CDR3 runs from the conserved cysteine through the conserved F or W. The order of the fields is J gene, V gene, D gene, clone size, CDR3 protein, CDR3 DNA. The D gene is left open where the match is weak. Size is omitted from some rows. Given values are once, few, many or a class for expanded clones.

j_gene: TRBJ2-7
v_gene: TRBV5-1
d_gene: TRBD1
abundance: few
CDR3aa: CASSLAGQGYEQYF
CDR3nt: TGCGCCAGCAGCTTGGCCGGACAGGGATACGAGCAGTACTTC

j_gene: TRBJ1-1
v_gene: TRBV11-2
d_gene: -
abundance: -
CDR3aa: CASSILGNTEAFF
CDR3nt: TGTGCCAGCAGCATATTGGGGAACACTGAAGCTTTCTTT

j_gene: TRBJ1-5
v_gene: TRBV2
d_gene: TRBD1
abundance: -
CDR3aa: CASRGDSQNQPQHF
CDR3nt: TGTGCCAGCAGGGGGGACAGTCAGAATCAGCCCCAGCATTTT

j_gene: TRBJ2-5
v_gene: TRBV19
d_gene: TRBD2
abundance: -
CDR3aa: CASSPGREETQYF
CDR3nt: TGTGCCAGTAGTCCAGGGAGGGAAGAGACCCAGTACTTC

j_gene: TRBJ1-4
v_gene: TRBV2
d_gene: TRBD1
abundance: -
CDR3aa: CASTRTGLDEKLFF
CDR3nt: TGTGCCAGCACCAGGACAGGGCTGGATGAAAAACTGTTTTTT

j_gene: TRBJ2-7
v_gene: TRBV7-2
d_gene: -
abundance: -
CDR3aa: CASSSPEDYLYEQYF
CDR3nt: TGTGCCAGCAGCTCCCCGGAGGACTACTTATACGAGCAGTACTTC

j_gene: TRBJ2-5
v_gene: TRBV7-2
d_gene: TRBD2
abundance: -
CDR3aa: CASSPGGRGVETQYF
CDR3nt: TGTGCCAGCAGCCCTGGGGGGAGGGGAGTAGAGACCCAGTACTTC

j_gene: TRBJ1-2
v_gene: TRBV29-1
d_gene: TRBD1
abundance: -
CDR3aa: CSVEGDRYYGYTF
CDR3nt: TGCAGCGTTGAAGGGGACAGGTACTATGGCTACACCTTC

j_gene: TRBJ1-5
v_gene: TRBV4-1
d_gene: -
abundance: -
CDR3aa: CASSQGLNQPQHF
CDR3nt: TGCGCCAGCAGCCAAGGCCTGAATCAGCCCCAGCATTTT

j_gene: TRBJ1-5
v_gene: TRBV5-6
d_gene: -
abundance: -
CDR3aa: CASSLSWAASNQPQHF
CDR3nt: TGTGCCAGCAGCTTGTCATGGGCAGCCAGCAATCAGCCCCAGCATTTT

j_gene: TRBJ2-1
v_gene: TRBV19
d_gene: TRBD2
abundance: -
CDR3aa: CASSTPPGERGYNEQFF
CDR3nt: TGTGCCAGTAGTACACCACCTGGAGAGCGGGGGTACAATGAGCAGTTCTTC

j_gene: TRBJ2-3
v_gene: TRBV7-3
d_gene: -
abundance: -
CDR3aa: CASSLRPGGTDTQYF
CDR3nt: TGTGCCAGCAGCTTACGGCCAGGGGGCACAGATACGCAGTATTTT

j_gene: TRBJ2-7
v_gene: TRBV29-1
d_gene: -
abundance: -
CDR3aa: CSVEDQAGTSSYEQYF
CDR3nt: TGCAGCGTTGAAGATCAAGCAGGGACTTCTTCCTACGAGCAGTACTTC

j_gene: TRBJ2-7
v_gene: TRBV9
d_gene: -
abundance: -
CDR3aa: CASSAGLTSSSNFGEQYF
CDR3nt: TGTGCCAGCAGCGCCGGCTTGACATCGAGTTCCAATTTCGGCGAGCAGTACTTC

j_gene: TRBJ2-3
v_gene: TRBV19
d_gene: TRBD1
abundance: -
CDR3aa: CASSSTGLRDSHKYF
CDR3nt: TGTGCCAGTAGTAGCACAGGGTTGAGGGACAGTCACAAGTATTTT

j_gene: TRBJ1-5
v_gene: TRBV19
d_gene: -
abundance: -
CDR3aa: CASSMAGGGNQPQHF
CDR3nt: TGTGCCAGTAGTATGGCGGGGGGCGGCAATCAGCCCCAGCATTTT

j_gene: TRBJ2-3
v_gene: TRBV11-3
d_gene: -
abundance: -
CDR3aa: CASSQDSPTDTQYF
CDR3nt: TGTGCCAGCAGCCAAGACAGCCCCACAGATACGCAGTATTTT

j_gene: TRBJ2-5
v_gene: TRBV14
d_gene: TRBD2
abundance: -
CDR3aa: CASSHSGREQETQYF
CDR3nt: TGTGCCAGCAGCCACAGCGGGAGGGAACAAGAGACCCAGTACTTC

j_gene: TRBJ1-5
v_gene: TRBV10-3
d_gene: -
abundance: -
CDR3aa: CAISGQRNQPQHF
CDR3nt: TGTGCCATCAGTGGCCAGCGCAATCAGCCCCAGCATTTT

j_gene: TRBJ2-7
v_gene: TRBV7-9
d_gene: -
abundance: -
CDR3aa: CASSLGPGPYEQYF
CDR3nt: TGTGCCAGCAGCTTAGGACCAGGGCCCTACGAGCAGTACTTC

j_gene: TRBJ2-5
v_gene: TRBV5-1
d_gene: -
abundance: -
CDR3aa: CASSFGFGQETQYF
CDR3nt: TGCGCCAGCAGCTTCGGCTTTGGGCAAGAGACCCAGTACTTC

j_gene: TRBJ2-7
v_gene: TRBV28
d_gene: -
abundance: -
CDR3aa: CASSFNPGSYEQYF
CDR3nt: TGTGCCAGCAGTTTTAACCCCGGCTCCTACGAGCAGTACTTC